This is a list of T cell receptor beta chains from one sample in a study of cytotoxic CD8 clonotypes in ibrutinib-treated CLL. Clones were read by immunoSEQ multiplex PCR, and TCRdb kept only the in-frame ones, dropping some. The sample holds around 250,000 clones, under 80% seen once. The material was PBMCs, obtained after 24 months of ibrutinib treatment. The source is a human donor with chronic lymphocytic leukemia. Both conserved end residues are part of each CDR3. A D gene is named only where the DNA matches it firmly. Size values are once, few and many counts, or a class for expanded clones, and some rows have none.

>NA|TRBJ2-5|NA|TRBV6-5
CASRGLGETQYF
TGTGCCAGCAGGGGGCTTGGAGAGACCCAGTACTTC
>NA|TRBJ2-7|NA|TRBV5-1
CASSRTAYEQYF
TGCGCCAGCAGCCGAACCGCCTACGAGCAGTACTTC
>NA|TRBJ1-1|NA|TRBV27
CASSLSPGLNTEAFF
TGTGCCAGCAGTTTATCGCCAGGTTTGAACACTGAAGCTTTCTTT
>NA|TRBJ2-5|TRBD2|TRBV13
CASSLGRTSGSGETQYF
TGTGCCAGCAGCTTAGGCCGGACTAGCGGGAGCGGGGAGACCCAGTACTTC
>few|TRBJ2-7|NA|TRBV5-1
CASSEPGRPPTTF
TGCGCCAGCAGCGAACCGGGTCGGCCTCCGACGACTTTC
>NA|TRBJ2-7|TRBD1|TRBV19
CASGQGVVYEQYF
TGTGCCAGCGGGCAGGGGGTTGTGTACGAGCAGTACTTC
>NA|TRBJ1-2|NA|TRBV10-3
CAISEPGPDSRPSYGYTF
TGTGCCATCAGTGAGCCCGGGCCGGACAGCCGCCCTAGCTATGGCTACACCTTC
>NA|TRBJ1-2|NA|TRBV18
CASSSTGTNSIRDYGYTF
TGTGCCAGCTCATCGACCGGGACAAATTCGATCCGCGACTATGGCTACACCTTC
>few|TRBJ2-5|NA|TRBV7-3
CASSLTQDQETQYF
TGTGCCAGCAGCTTAACTCAGGATCAAGAGACCCAGTACTTC
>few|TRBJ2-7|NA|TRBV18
CASSPLQDEQYF
TGTGCCAGCTCACCACTGCAGGACGAGCAGTACTTC
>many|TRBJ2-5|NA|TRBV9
CASSVGQQETQYF
TGTGCCAGCAGCGTAGGCCAGCAAGAGACCCAGTACTTC
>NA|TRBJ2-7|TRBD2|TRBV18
CASSPVREVMDEQYF
TGTGCCAGCTCACCAGTCCGGGAGGTTATGGACGAGCAGTACTTC
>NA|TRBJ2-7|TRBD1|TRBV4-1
CASSLNEVTGDYEQYF
TGCGCCAGCAGCCTAAACGAAGTGACAGGGGACTACGAGCAGTACTTC
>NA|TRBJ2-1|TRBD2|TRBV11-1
CASSLTSEPYNEQFF
TGTGCCAGCAGCCTGACTAGCGAACCTTACAATGAGCAGTTCTTC
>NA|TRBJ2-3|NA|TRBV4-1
CASSQSRVDTQYF
TGCGCCAGCAGCCAAAGTAGGGTAGATACGCAGTATTTT
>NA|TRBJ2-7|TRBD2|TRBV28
CASNLPGGARAGQTREQYF
TGTGCCAGCAACCTCCCGGGGGGAGCAAGGGCAGGTCAAACCCGGGAGCAGTACTTC
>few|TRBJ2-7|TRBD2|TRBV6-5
CASSYVGGPDYEQYF
TGTGCCAGCAGTTACGTGGGAGGGCCCGACTACGAGCAGTACTTC
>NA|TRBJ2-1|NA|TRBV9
CASSLNNEQFF
TGTGCCAGCAGCCTAAATAATGAGCAGTTCTTC
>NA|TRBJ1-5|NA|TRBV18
CASSPVYDRSRDQPQHF
TGTGCCAGCTCACCCGTATATGACAGGAGCCGAGATCAGCCCCAGCATTTT
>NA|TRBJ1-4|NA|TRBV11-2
CASSSLATSSNEKLFF
TGTGCCAGCAGCTCCTTAGCGACATCTTCTAATGAAAAACTGTTTTTT
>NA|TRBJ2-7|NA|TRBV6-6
CASSQVGVEQYF
TGTGCCAGCAGTCAGGTCGGCGTCGAGCAGTACTTC
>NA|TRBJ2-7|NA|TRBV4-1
CASSQDWPSDYEQYF
TGCGCCAGCAGCCAAGATTGGCCTAGCGACTACGAGCAGTACTTC
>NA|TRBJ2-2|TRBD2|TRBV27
CASSLWDPGLAGTSGELFF
TGTGCCAGCAGTTTATGGGACCCGGGACTAGCGGGAACGAGCGGGGAGCTGTTTTTT
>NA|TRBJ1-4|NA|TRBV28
CASTGSWGESEKLFF
TGTGCCAGCACAGGGTCCTGGGGGGAGAGTGAAAAACTGTTTTTT
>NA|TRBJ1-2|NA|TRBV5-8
CASSPSVGSTRYGYTF
TGTGCCAGCAGCCCCAGTGTAGGGTCGACTCGTTATGGCTACACCTTC
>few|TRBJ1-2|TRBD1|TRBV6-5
CASSPSDRLTDGYTF
TGTGCCAGCAGTCCCTCGGACAGGTTGACCGACGGCTACACCTTC
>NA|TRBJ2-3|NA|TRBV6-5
CASSDSEVLDTQYF
TGTGCCAGCAGTGATTCCGAAGTGCTAGATACGCAGTATTTT
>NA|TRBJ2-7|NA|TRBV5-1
CASSTLTGSSYEQYF
TGCGCCAGCAGCACCTTAACAGGGAGCTCCTACGAGCAGTACTTC
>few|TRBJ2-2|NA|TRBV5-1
CASSLVGGTGELFF
TGCGCCAGCAGCTTGGTTGGGGGCACCGGGGAGCTGTTTTTT